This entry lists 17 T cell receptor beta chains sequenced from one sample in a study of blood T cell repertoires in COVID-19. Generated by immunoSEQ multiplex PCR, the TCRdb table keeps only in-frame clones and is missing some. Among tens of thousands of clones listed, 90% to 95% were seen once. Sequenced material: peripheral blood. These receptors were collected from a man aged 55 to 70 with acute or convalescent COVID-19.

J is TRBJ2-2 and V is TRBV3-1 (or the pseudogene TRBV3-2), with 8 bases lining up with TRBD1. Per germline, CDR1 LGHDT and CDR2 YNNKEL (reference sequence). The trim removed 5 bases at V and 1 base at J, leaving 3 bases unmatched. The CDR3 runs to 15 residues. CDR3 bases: TGTGCCAGCAGCTTCGGGACAGGGAACACCGGGGAGCTGTTTTTT. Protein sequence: CASSFGTGNTGELFF.

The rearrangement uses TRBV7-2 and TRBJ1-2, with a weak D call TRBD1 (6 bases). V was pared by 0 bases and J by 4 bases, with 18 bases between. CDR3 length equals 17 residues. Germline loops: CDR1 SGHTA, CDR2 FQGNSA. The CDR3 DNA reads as TGTGCCAGCAGCTTAGCGTTCCGGACAGACTTAATCTATGGCTACACCTTC. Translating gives CASSLAFRTDLIYGYTF.

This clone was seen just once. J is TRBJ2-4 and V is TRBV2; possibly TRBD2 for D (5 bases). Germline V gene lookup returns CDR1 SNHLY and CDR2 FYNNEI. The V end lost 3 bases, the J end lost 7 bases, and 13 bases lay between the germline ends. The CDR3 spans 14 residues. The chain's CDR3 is CASSDRSGGNIQYF. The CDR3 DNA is TGTGCCAGCAGTGACCGCTCCGGCGGGAACATTCAGTACTTC.

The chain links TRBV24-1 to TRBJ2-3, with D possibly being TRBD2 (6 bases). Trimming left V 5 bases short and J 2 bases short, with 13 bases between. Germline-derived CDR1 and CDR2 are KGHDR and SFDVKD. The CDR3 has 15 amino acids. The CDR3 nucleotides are TGTGCCACCAGTGTAGGGCGGGAACTCACAGATACGCAGTATTTT. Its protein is CATSVGRELTDTQYF.

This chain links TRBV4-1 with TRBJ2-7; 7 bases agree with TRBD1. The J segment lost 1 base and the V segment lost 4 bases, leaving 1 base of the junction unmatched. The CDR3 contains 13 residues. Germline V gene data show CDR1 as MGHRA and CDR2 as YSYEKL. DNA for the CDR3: TGCGCCAGCAGCCCGGGACAGTCCTACGAGCAGTACTTC. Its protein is CASSPGQSYEQYF.

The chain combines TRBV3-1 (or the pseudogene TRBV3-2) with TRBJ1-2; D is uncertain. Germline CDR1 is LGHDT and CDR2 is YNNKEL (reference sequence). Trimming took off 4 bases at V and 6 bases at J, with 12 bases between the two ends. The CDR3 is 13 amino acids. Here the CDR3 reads CASSPLGGDGYTF. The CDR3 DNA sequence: TGTGCCAGCAGCCCGCTGGGCGGGGATGGCTACACCTTC.

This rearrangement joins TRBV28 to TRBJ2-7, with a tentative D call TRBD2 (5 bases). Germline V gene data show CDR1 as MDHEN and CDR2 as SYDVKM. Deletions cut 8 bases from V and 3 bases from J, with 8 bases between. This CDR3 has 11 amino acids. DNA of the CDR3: TGTGCCAGCCGCGGAGGCTACGAGCAGTACGTC. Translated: CASRGGYEQYV.

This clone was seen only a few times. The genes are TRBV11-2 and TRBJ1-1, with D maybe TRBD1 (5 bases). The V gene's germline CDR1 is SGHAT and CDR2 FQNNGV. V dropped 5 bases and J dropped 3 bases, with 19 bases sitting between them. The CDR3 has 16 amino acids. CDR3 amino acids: CASSHYRRREDTEAFF. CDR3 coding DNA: TGTGCCAGCAGCCACTACCGGCGCAGGGAGGACACTGAAGCTTTCTTT.

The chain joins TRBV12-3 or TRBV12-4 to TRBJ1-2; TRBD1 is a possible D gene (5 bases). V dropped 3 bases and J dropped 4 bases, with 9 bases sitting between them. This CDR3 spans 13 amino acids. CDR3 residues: CASSFGGGYGYTF. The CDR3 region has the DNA TGTGCCAGCAGTTTCGGGGGGGGCTATGGCTACACCTTC.

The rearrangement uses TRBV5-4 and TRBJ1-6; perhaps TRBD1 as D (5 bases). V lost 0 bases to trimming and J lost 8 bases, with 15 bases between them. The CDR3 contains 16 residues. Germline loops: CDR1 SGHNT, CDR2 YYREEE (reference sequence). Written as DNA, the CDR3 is TGTGCCAGCAGCTTGGAAGGGGCTCCCAGGGATTCACCCCTCCACTTT. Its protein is CASSLEGAPRDSPLHF.

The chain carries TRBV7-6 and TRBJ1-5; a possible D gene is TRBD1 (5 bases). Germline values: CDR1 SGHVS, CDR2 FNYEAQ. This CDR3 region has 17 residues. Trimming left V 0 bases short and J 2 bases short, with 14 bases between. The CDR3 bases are TGTGCCAGCAGCTTAGCGCAGGGAGGCAGCGGCAATCAGCCCCAGCATTTT. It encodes CASSLAQGGSGNQPQHF.

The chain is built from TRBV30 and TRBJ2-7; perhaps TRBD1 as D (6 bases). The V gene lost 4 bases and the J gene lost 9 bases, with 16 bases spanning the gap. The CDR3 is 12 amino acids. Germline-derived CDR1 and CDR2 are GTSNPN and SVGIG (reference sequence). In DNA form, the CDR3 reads TGTGCCTGGATGCCCAGGGGTCTCGGGCAGTACTTC. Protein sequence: CAWMPRGLGQYF. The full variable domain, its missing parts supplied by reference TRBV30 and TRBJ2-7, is SQTIHQWPATLVQPVGSPLSLECTVEGTSNPNLYWYRQAAGRGLQLLFYSVGIGQISSEVPQNLSASRPQDRQFILSSKKLLLSDSGFYLCAWMPRGLGQYFGPGTRLTVT.

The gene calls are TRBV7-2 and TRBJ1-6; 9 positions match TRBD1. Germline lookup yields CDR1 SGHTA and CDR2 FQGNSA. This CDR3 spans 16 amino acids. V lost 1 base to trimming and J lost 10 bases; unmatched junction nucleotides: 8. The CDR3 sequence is CASSLEGQGNSSPLHF. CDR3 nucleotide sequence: TGTGCCAGCAGCTTAGAAGGACAGGGGAACAGCTCACCCCTCCACTTT. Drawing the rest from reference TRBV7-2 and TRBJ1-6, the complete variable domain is GAGVSQSPSNKVTEKGKDVELRCDPISGHTALYWYRQSLGQGLEFLIYFQGNSAPDKSGLPSDRFSAERTGGSVSTLTIQRTQQEDSAVYLCASSLEGQGNSSPLHFGNGTRLTVT.

CDR3 residues: CASSPTRNTGELFF. The CDR3 region has the DNA TGCGCCAGCAGCCCCACAAGGAACACCGGGGAGCTGTTTTTT. The V and J genes are TRBV5-1 and TRBJ2-2; D is undetermined. CDR3 size: 14 residues. V was pared by 4 bases and J by 1 base, with 8 bases between. Germline V CDR1 and CDR2: SGHRS, YFSETQ.

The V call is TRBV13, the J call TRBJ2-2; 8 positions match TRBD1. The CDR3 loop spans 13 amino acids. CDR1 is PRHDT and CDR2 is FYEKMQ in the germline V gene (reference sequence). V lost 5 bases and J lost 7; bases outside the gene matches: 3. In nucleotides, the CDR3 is TGTGCCAGCAGCCGGACAGGGTTCGGGGAGCTGTTTTTT. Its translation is CASSRTGFGELFF.

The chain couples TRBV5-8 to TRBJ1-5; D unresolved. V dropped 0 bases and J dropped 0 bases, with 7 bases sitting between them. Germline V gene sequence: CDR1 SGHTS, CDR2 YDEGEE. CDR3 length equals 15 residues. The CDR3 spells CASSLALYSNQPQHF. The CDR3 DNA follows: TGTGCCAGCAGCTTGGCACTCTATAGCAATCAGCCCCAGCATTTT.

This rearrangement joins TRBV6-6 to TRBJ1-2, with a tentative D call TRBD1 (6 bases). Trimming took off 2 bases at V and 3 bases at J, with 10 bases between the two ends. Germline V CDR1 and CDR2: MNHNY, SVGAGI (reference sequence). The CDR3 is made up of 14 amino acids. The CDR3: CASSYRGGYYGYTF. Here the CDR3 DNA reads TGTGCCAGCAGTTACCGTGGGGGCTACTATGGCTACACCTTC.